Given below is one T cell receptor (beta chain) in context. What it binds is not known. Exclusion of a patient resulted from uncontrolled infection, other autoimmune disease, pregnancy or lactation. Diagnosing involved the use of clinical symptoms, serum thyroxine and TRAb, thyroid ultrasound and orbital computed tomography. Researchers took RNA transcripts and amplified the TCR beta CDR3 regions from them. The study used the HTBI primer set for a first-round RT-PCR of the TCR CDR3. MiXCR was run by TCRdb on the multiplex PCR reads, yielding one entry per CDR3 protein. The data show hundreds of thousands of distinct CDR3 sequences, with about 14% seen just once and around 12% held by the top ten. The CDR3 loop spans 12 amino acids. With 1 base removed from V and 6 bases from J, the gap between germline ends came to 7 bases. These data come from a study of T cells in Graves' hyperthyroidism and ophthalmopathy. The study's findings and limits: Blood also contained most expanded thyroid clonotypes above 0.001. A model of 13 V-J pairs discriminated ophthalmopathy from stable hyperthyroidism.

This chain links TRBV12-3 or TRBV12-4 with TRBJ2-7; D possibly corresponds to TRBD2 (5 bases). Material for sequencing was blood. The TCR comes from a woman aged 50 to 60 with Graves' ophthalmopathy. The CDR3: CASSLGESEQYF. DNA of the CDR3: TGTGCCAGCAGTTTAGGGGAGAGCGAGCAGTACTTC.